This TCR beta chain was sequenced for a study of CD8 T cells in ankylosing spondylitis. Study-wide results and caveats: Previously reported in reactive arthritis synovial fluid and blood were some of the motif variants. Within peripheral blood, clones linked to disease were CD8+ and relatively rare. Disease-linked clones were reportedly significantly enriched in matched ankylosing spondylitis synovial fluid.

This clonotype was seen a few times. Its target is not known. With molecular barcodes, quantitative 5'-RACE was used to make the TCR beta libraries. In TCRdb, the 5' RACE reads were re-called with MiXCR into one record per CDR3 protein. This sample yields under 130,000 distinct CDR3 sequences, of which more than 20% are seen a single time; 10% to 15% belongs to the top ten. The CDR3 extends over 13 amino acids. CDR1 and CDR2 from the germline V gene are GTSNPN and SVGIG (reference sequence). The V and J ends lost 1 base and 4 bases respectively, with 10 bases between them. The J gene is TRBJ1-1, the V gene TRBV30; D is undetermined. The receptor was derived from a male donor with ankylosing spondylitis. The source material was synovial fluid, either unsorted or a sorted T cell fraction (not recorded which). The CDR3 DNA sequence: TGTGCCTGGAGTGGGGTTGTGGGCACTGAAGCTTTCTTT. This codes for CAWSGVVGTEAFF. The variable domain in full, with the rest retrieved from reference TRBV30 and TRBJ1-1, is SQTIHQWPATLVQPVGSPLSLECTVEGTSNPNLYWYRQAAGRGLQLLFYSVGIGQISSEVPQNLSASRPQDRQFILSSKKLLLSDSGFYLCAWSGVVGTEAFFGQGTRLTVV.